A single sample gave rise to the 21 T cell receptor beta chains below, sequenced in a study of siplizumab effects on memory and regulatory T cells. Clones were sequenced by immunoSEQ multiplex PCR, and TCRdb holds only the in-frame ones, with some missing. The sample carries more than 50,000 clones, roughly 93% recorded once. Sequenced sample: CD8+ T cells sorted from blood. These receptors came from a human donor in good health.

V usage is TRBV7-3 and J usage is TRBJ2-2; weak D call: TRBD2 (5 bases). V was trimmed by 10 bases and J by 7 bases, leaving 16 bases between them. The CDR3 has 13 amino acids. Germline CDR1 is SGHTA and CDR2 is FQGTGA. The CDR3 spells CATRAPEVGELFF. In DNA form, the CDR3 reads TGTGCCACCAGAGCCCCGGAGGTCGGGGAGCTGTTTTTT. Full variable domain (outside the CDR3, taken from reference TRBV7-3 and TRBJ2-2): GAGVSQTPSNKVTEKGKYVELRCDPISGHTALYWYRQSLGQGPEFLIYFQGTGAADDSGLPNDRFFAVRPEGSVSTLKIQRTERGDSAVYLCATRAPEVGELFFGEGSRLTVL.

The chain links TRBV6-5 to TRBJ2-1; a possible D gene is TRBD2 (5 bases). This CDR3 is 16 amino acids long. The V gene's germline CDR1 is MNHEY and CDR2 SVGAGI. Trimming removed 3 bases at V and 8 bases at J, with 20 bases between. The CDR3 bases are TGTGCCAGCAGTTATTACGGCGGGCCAATTGGCGATGAGCAGTTCTTC. This encodes CASSYYGGPIGDEQFF.

The rearrangement joins TRBV2 to TRBJ2-5; TRBD2 might be the D (5 bases). The CDR3 has 14 residues. Germline lookup yields CDR1 SNHLY and CDR2 FYNNEI. V lost 8 bases, J lost 2 bases, and 15 bases lay in between. The CDR3 here is CASWETGPQETQYF. CDR3 coding DNA: TGTGCCAGCTGGGAGACCGGGCCACAAGAGACCCAGTACTTC.

CDR3 DNA sequence: TGTGCCAGCAGCTTAGACAGGAACACTGAAGCTTTCTTT. Its translation: CASSLDRNTEAFF. This sequence joins TRBV7-3 and TRBJ1-1, with D possibly being TRBD1 (5 bases). V was trimmed by 2 bases and J by 1 base, leaving 5 bases between them. The CDR3 spans 13 residues. CDR1 and CDR2 (germline): SGHTA, FQGTGA.

This chain joins TRBV7-3 and TRBJ2-5; D is possibly TRBD2 (5 bases). The CDR3 is made up of 14 amino acids. Germline CDR1 and CDR2: SGHTA and FQGTGA. Between the trimmed V and J ends, which lost 6 bases and 0 bases, there was a span of 11 bases. CDR3 nucleotide sequence: TGTGCCAGCAGTCCAAGCGGAAACCAAGAGACCCAGTACTTC. This encodes CASSPSGNQETQYF.

This clone was observed a few times. CDR3 in DNA: TGCGCCAGCAGCTCGAGGGCTAGCGGGTACGAGCAGTACTTC. Translation: CASSSRASGYEQYF. This chain joins TRBV5-1 and TRBJ2-7, with TRBD2 matching 8 bases. The ends lost 3 bases at V and 4 bases at J; junction bases unmatched: 6. The CDR3 spans 14 residues. Germline values: CDR1 SGHRS, CDR2 YFSETQ.

This clone was recorded only once. V and J are TRBV6-1 and TRBJ1-1; D not certain. The germline V gene has CDR1 MNHNS and CDR2 SASEGT. V lost 5 bases, J lost 8 bases, and 6 bases lay in between. This CDR3 is built from 10 residues. The CDR3 coding sequence is TGTGCCAGCAGTTGGTCAGAAGCTTTCTTT. Protein product: CASSWSEAFF.

The chain couples TRBV7-2 to TRBJ2-7; TRBD1 matches 9 bases. V lost 0 bases, J lost 2 bases, and 2 bases stayed unmatched. This CDR3 region has 15 residues. Per the germline V gene, CDR1 is SGHTA and CDR2 is FQGNSA. DNA for the CDR3: TGTGCCAGCAGCTTAGCCGGGACAGGGCCCTACGAGCAGTACTTC. It codes for CASSLAGTGPYEQYF.

The DNA for the CDR3 is TGTGCCAGCAGCGTGGACACCCTGCTTGAAGCTTTCTTT. It is translated as CASSVDTLLEAFF. This chain joins TRBV5-4 and TRBJ1-1, with D possibly being TRBD1 (5 bases). The CDR3 runs to 13 residues. Germline V lookup: CDR1 SGHNT, CDR2 YYREEE (reference sequence). V dropped 4 bases and J dropped 7 bases, with 14 bases sitting between them.

The chain links TRBV27 to TRBJ2-1; 10 bases are shared with TRBD1. This CDR3 spans 16 amino acids. Looked up from germline, CDR1 is MNHEY and CDR2 is SMNVEV (reference sequence). V lost 5 bases, J lost 7 bases, and 11 bases stayed unmatched. The CDR3 DNA reads as TGTGCCAGCAGTCCGGAGGGACAGGGGCTAGGGAATGAGCAGTTCTTC. Its protein product is CASSPEGQGLGNEQFF.

The chain links TRBV7-9 to TRBJ1-5, with 8 bases aligning to TRBD1. Trimming took 8 bases from V and 5 from J; bases not matched to a gene: 8. CDR3 size: 14 residues. From germline, CDR1 is SEHNR and CDR2 FQNEAQ (reference sequence). CDR3 region: CASGYQGADQPQHF. The CDR3 nucleotides are TGTGCCAGCGGCTATCAGGGGGCAGATCAGCCCCAGCATTTT.

This chain connects TRBV9 to TRBJ2-2; 7 bases line up with TRBD2. Germline CDR1 reads SGDLS; CDR2 reads YYNGEE. V gave up 0 bases and J gave up 7 bases; unmatched junction bases: 3. There are 14 residues in the CDR3. The CDR3 DNA reads TGTGCCAGCAGCGTAGGCGGGAGTAACGGGGAGCTGTTTTTT. Its protein is CASSVGGSNGELFF.

The chain couples TRBV15 to TRBJ2-7; no clear D. The germline V gene has CDR1 LNHNV and CDR2 YYDKDF (reference sequence). Trimming removed 4 bases from V and 0 bases from J, with 13 bases in between. The CDR3 extends over 15 amino acids. In DNA form, the CDR3 reads TGTGCCACCAGCACCCTGACCGATAACTCCTACGAGCAGTACTTC. This translates into CATSTLTDNSYEQYF.

The chain combines TRBV6-6 with TRBJ2-7; tentatively, D is TRBD2 (7 bases). The length of the CDR3 is 13 residues. The V end lost 5 bases, the J end lost 6 bases, and 14 bases lay between the germline ends. Per germline, CDR1 MNHNY and CDR2 SVGAGI (reference sequence). The CDR3 region is CASSPVGGREQYF. The CDR3 nucleotides read TGTGCCAGCAGTCCAGTCGGGGGGCGCGAGCAGTACTTC.

The V gene is TRBV5-4, the J gene TRBJ2-7; the D gene is possibly TRBD2 (6 bases). The V gene's germline CDR1 is SGHNT and CDR2 YYREEE (reference sequence). CDR3 length: 15 amino acids. Deletions cut 2 bases from V and 4 bases from J, with 16 bases between. In DNA form, the CDR3 reads TGTGCCAGCAGCTTCGGGACTCCCAGCGGGTACGAGCAGTACTTC. It codes for CASSFGTPSGYEQYF.

The V call is TRBV18, the J call TRBJ1-1, with D hard to call. V was trimmed by 5 bases and J by 4 bases, leaving 8 bases between them. The CDR3 loop spans 12 amino acids. Germline loops: CDR1 KGHSH, CDR2 LQKENI. The CDR3 here is CASSDWSTEAFF. DNA of the CDR3: TGTGCCAGCTCAGACTGGAGCACTGAAGCTTTCTTT. The full variable domain, completed using reference TRBV18 and TRBJ1-1, is NAGVMQNPRHLVRRRGQEARLRCSPMKGHSHVYWYRQLPEEGLKFMVYLQKENIIDESGMPKERFSAEFPKEGPSILRIQQVVRGDSAAYFCASSDWSTEAFFGQGTRLTVV.

This chain joins TRBV9 and TRBJ2-3, with TRBD2 identical over 13 bases. Trimming at V came to 3 bases and at J to 6 bases, leaving 10 bases not matched to a gene. CDR1 SGDLS and CDR2 YYNGEE come from the germline V gene. CDR3 length equals 17 residues. The CDR3 spells CASSEKGLAGVEDTQYF. The CDR3 DNA follows: TGTGCCAGCAGCGAAAAAGGACTAGCGGGAGTTGAGGATACGCAGTATTTT.

This rearrangement joins TRBV6-1 to TRBJ1-1; D is possibly TRBD1 (6 bases). CDR3 length: 14 amino acids. The V end was cut by 8 bases, the J end by 1 base, with 14 bases between. Germline CDR1 and CDR2: MNHNS and SASEGT. CDR3 sequence (DNA): TGTGCCAGCCGGGACTCGGACAGGAACACTGAAGCTTTCTTT. Translating it yields CASRDSDRNTEAFF.

This clone was recorded once. The CDR3 spells CASSFRVGGSSYEQYF. The CDR3 coding sequence is TGTGCCAGCAGTTTCCGAGTCGGCGGGAGCTCCTACGAGCAGTACTTC. The rearrangement uses TRBV28 and TRBJ2-7; 7 bases fit TRBD2. The germline V gene has CDR1 MDHEN and CDR2 SYDVKM. The CDR3 totals 16 residues. Trimming at V came to 3 bases and at J to 0 bases, leaving 8 bases not matched to a gene.

The chain carries TRBV6-1 and TRBJ2-7; 10 nucleotides agree with TRBD2. The germline V gene has CDR1 MNHNS and CDR2 SASEGT. Trimming at V came to 4 bases and at J to 6 bases, leaving 9 bases not matched to a gene. This CDR3 has 15 residues. As DNA, the CDR3 is TGTGCCAGCAGTGCGTCTAGCGGGAGCCCAAGCGAGCAGTACTTC. It specifies CASSASSGSPSEQYF.

The genes are TRBV9 and TRBJ1-6; 7 nucleotides agree with TRBD1. Trimming removed 2 bases from V and 5 bases from J; junction bases left unmatched: 7. From germline, CDR1 is SGDLS and CDR2 YYNGEE. The CDR3 has 16 residues. CDR3 sequence: CASSVYPGQNNSPLHF. In nucleotides, the CDR3 is TGTGCCAGCAGCGTTTACCCGGGACAGAATAATTCACCCCTCCACTTT.